This entry concerns a single TCR beta chain. V was clipped by 0 bases and J by 8 bases, with 10 bases between them. CDR3 size: 13 residues. The germline V gene has CDR1 MNHEY and CDR2 SVGAGI. The data stem from a study of blood T cell repertoires in COVID-19. Study overall: Samples of COVID-19 (acute and convalescent) were obtained from the United States, Italy and Spain. PBMCs, B-cell-depleted T cells, or T cells provided the cDNA or gDNA that made up the material.

Authors' data handling: Amplifying reference gene primers gave estimates of nucleated cell counts. Profiling relied on immunoSEQ multiplex PCR, and the TCRdb table lists in-frame clones only, not all of them. Clone size and V and J calls were adopted from that table, with D and trimming inferred from the DNA. Counted here are some 320,000 clones, around 88% occurring once; the ten biggest clones make up more than 6.5%. Specimen: peripheral blood. The chain is built from TRBV6-5 and TRBJ1-2; TRBD1 is a possible D gene (5 bases). The receptor was isolated from a woman in her thirties who had recovered from COVID-19. The CDR3 coding sequence is TGTGCCAGCAGTTACTCGGGCAGGGAAGGCTACACCTTC. It specifies CASSYSGREGYTF.